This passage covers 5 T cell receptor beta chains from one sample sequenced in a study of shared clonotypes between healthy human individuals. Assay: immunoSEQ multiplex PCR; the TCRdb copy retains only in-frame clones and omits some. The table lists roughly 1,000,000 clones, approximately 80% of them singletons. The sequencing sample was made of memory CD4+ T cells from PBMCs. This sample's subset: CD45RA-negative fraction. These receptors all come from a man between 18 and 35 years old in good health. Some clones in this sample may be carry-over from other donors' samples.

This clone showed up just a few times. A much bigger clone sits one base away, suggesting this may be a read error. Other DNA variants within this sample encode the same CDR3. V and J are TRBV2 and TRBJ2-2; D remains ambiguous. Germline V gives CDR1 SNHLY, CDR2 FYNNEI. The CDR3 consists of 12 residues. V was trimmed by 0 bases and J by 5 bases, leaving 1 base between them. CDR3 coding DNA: TGTGCCAGCAGTGAAGCTACCGGGGAGCTGTTTTTT. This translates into CASSEATGELFF.

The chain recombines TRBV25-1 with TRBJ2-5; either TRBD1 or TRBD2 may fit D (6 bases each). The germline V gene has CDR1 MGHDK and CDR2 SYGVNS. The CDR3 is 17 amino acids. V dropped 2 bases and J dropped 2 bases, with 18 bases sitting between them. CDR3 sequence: CASSEGAGGLRQETQYF. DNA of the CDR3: TGTGCCAGCAGTGAAGGGGCCGGGGGCCTGCGGCAAGAGACCCAGTACTTC. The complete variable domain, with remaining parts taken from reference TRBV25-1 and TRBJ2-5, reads EADIYQTPRYLVIGTGKKITLECSQTMGHDKMYWYQQDPGMELHLIHYSYGVNSTEKGDLSSESTVSRIRTEHFPLTLESARPSHTSQYLCASSEGAGGLRQETQYFGPGTRLLVL.

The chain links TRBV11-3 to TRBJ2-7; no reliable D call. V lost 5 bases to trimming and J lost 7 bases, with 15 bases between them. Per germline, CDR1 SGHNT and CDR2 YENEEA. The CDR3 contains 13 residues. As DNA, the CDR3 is TGTGCCAGCAGCCCTGCGGTGAGTGGGGAGCAGTACTTC. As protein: CASSPAVSGEQYF.

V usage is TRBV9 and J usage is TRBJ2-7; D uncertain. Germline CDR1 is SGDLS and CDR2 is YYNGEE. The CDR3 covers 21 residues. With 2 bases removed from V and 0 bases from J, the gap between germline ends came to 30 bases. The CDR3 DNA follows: TGTGCCAGCAGCGTGTCCGGGCCAGCCCTATACTCTTCAGCTAGCTCCTACGAGCAGTACTTC. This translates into CASSVSGPALYSSASSYEQYF.

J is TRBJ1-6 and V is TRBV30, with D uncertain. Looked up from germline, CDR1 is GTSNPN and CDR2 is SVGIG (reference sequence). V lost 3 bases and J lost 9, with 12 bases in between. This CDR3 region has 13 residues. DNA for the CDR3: TGTGCCTGGAGACAGTCCTCGGGTTCACCCCTCCACTTT. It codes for CAWRQSSGSPLHF.